This entry is about one TCR beta chain. As yet, its antigen is unknown. This specimen belongs to a study of identical twins. Broader study findings: Whereas memory repertoires showed no such difference, abundant cord blood beta clonotypes carried fewer insertions.

V was cut by 2 bases and J by 2 bases, with 9 bases left in between. The V gene's germline CDR1 is MNHEY and CDR2 SVGAGI. This CDR3 has 14 amino acids. A universal primer site arose from template switching, and cDNA bore unique molecular identifiers. TCRdb reanalysed the 5' RACE reads using MiXCR and keeps one entry per CDR3 protein. The table records nearly 900,000 distinct CDR3 sequences, over 9% of them present only once. The sample also formed part of further work on yellow fever vaccine responses in identical twins.

The chain uses TRBV6-5 and TRBJ2-5; D is perhaps TRBD1 (6 bases). The sequencing input was PBMCs. The TCR originated in a woman aged 18-29 years in good health. The CDR3 region is CASSYGTLQETQYF. The CDR3 bases are TGTGCCAGCAGTTACGGGACACTGCAAGAGACCCAGTACTTC.